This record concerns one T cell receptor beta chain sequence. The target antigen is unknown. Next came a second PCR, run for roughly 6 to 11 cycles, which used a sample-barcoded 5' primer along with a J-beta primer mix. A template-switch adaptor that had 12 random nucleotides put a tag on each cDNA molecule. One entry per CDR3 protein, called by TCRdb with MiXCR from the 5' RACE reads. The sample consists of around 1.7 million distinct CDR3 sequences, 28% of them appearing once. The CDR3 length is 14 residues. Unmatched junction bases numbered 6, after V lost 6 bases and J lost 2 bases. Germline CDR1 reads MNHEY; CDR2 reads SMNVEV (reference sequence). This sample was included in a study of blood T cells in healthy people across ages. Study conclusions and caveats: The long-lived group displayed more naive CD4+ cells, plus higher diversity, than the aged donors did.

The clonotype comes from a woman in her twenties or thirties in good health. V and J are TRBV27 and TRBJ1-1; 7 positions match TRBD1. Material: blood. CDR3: CASRGTVSNTEAFF. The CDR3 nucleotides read TGTGCCAGCAGGGGGACAGTCTCCAACACTGAAGCTTTCTTT.